Listed below are T cell receptor beta chains from one sample, sequenced in a study of cytomegalovirus exposure and HLA in healthy donors. Clones were read by immunoSEQ multiplex PCR, and TCRdb kept only the in-frame ones, dropping some. The sample lists around 120,000 clones; 75% were seen once. Sequencing used PBMCs. These receptors all come from a woman aged 18-29 years in good health and CMV-seronegative. CDR3s include the opening cysteine and the closing phenylalanine or tryptophan. A D gene is named only where the DNA matches it firmly. Clone size is shown for a subset of rows, as once, few, many or a class of expanded clone.

>TRBV30|-|TRBJ2-7|-
TGTGCCGGGAAAACCGGGGGCTCCTACGAGCAGTACTTC
CAGKTGGSYEQYF
>TRBV25-1|TRBD1|TRBJ1-6|-
TGTGCCAGCAGTGAAACGACAGGGGGCTCTTATAATTCACCCCTCCACTTT
CASSETTGGSYNSPLHF
>TRBV6-5|TRBD1|TRBJ1-2|few
TGTGCCAGCAGTTACCAGAACAGGGGGCTTGACTATGGCTACACCTTC
CASSYQNRGLDYGYTF
>TRBV30|-|TRBJ1-6|-
TGTGCCTGGAGTGTTAAAGGGGCAGCTTTAGCACCCCTCCACTTT
CAWSVKGAALAPLHF
>TRBV19|-|TRBJ1-4|-
TGTGCCAGTAGTGGGTGGACAGCCGGAAATGAAAAACTGTTTTTT
CASSGWTAGNEKLFF
>TRBV5-1|TRBD2|TRBJ2-1|-
TGCGCCAGCAGCTGGTCCCCCTCGACTAGCGGGGCATACAATGAGCAGTTCTTC
CASSWSPSTSGAYNEQFF
>TRBV28|-|TRBJ1-2|-
TGTGCCAGCAGTATCCCCCCCGGGTACGGCTACACCTTC
CASSIPPGYGYTF
>TRBV6-5|-|TRBJ1-1|-
TGTGCCAGCAGCAAGGAGGCTGAAGCTTTCTTT
CASSKEAEAFF
>TRBV5-1|-|TRBJ1-5|-
TGCGCCAGCAGCTTGGAAGGTATGGGGGGGGATCAGCCCCAGCATTTT
CASSLEGMGGDQPQHF
>TRBV6-5|TRBD1|TRBJ1-1|-
TGTGCCAGCAGTTACTCGATATCAGGGGGCTCTGAAGCTTTCTTT
CASSYSISGGSEAFF
>TRBV5-1|TRBD1|TRBJ2-7|-
TGCGCCAGCAGCTCCCTCGGGACAGGGGCGATCGAGCAGTACTTC
CASSSLGTGAIEQYF
>TRBV2|-|TRBJ2-7|few
TGTGCCAGCAGTGATACCCAAGAGTCCCGGGAGCAGTACTTC
CASSDTQESREQYF
>TRBV6-1|-|TRBJ1-4|-
TGTGCCAGCAGTGAATTGACACTAGGGGAAAAACTGTTTTTT
CASSELTLGEKLFF
>TRBV5-6|TRBD1|TRBJ2-4|-
TGTGCCAGCAGTCGGACAGGTGCTGAAAACATTCAGTACTTC
CASSRTGAENIQYF
>TRBV30|-|TRBJ2-1|-
TGTGCCTGGAGTGGCAGTGAGCAGTTCTTC
CAWSGSEQFF
>TRBV5-1|-|TRBJ2-6|-
TGCGCCAGCAGCACTAGTCAGAACTCTGGGGCCAACGTCCTGACTTTC
CASSTSQNSGANVLTF
>TRBV5-4|-|TRBJ2-1|-
TGTGCCAGCAGCCCCGGTTCGTCGAGGGTAGAATACAATGAGCAGTTCTTC
CASSPGSSRVEYNEQFF
>TRBV6-5|-|TRBJ1-1|once
TGTGCCAGCAGTTACTCGTGGGGGCGCATATCGGAAGCTTTCTTT
CASSYSWGRISEAFF
>TRBV7-9|-|TRBJ1-1|-
TGTGCCGCCTCCCCAGGGAACACTGAAGCTTTCTTT
CAASPGNTEAFF
>TRBV19|-|TRBJ1-2|once
TGTGCCAGTAGGAGAACTAACTATGGCTACACCTTC
CASRRTNYGYTF
>TRBV10-1|-|TRBJ2-1|-
TGCGCCAGCAGTGAACGAGTAACAGGGAAGGACAATGAGCAGTTCTTC
CASSERVTGKDNEQFF
>TRBV7-6|TRBD1|TRBJ1-6|few
TGTGCCAGCAGCGGGGGACAGCGGAATTCACCCCTCCACTTT
CASSGGQRNSPLHF
>TRBV19|-|TRBJ2-3|-
TGTGCCAGTAGGACAGGCGGCGGCCTATCAGATACGCAGTATTTT
CASRTGGGLSDTQYF
>TRBV6-5|-|TRBJ1-4|-
TGTGCCAGCAGTTACTCTTCCCGGGGTGAAAAACTGTTTTTT
CASSYSSRGEKLFF
>TRBV19|TRBD1|TRBJ1-2|-
TGTGCCAGCCGGGACAGGGAATACTATGGCTACACCTTC
CASRDREYYGYTF
>TRBV5-1|-|TRBJ2-7|-
TGCGCCAGCAGCCTCGCAGGGATGGGCGAGCAGTACTTC
CASSLAGMGEQYF
>TRBV7-3|TRBD2|TRBJ2-3|-
TGTGCCAGCAGCTTAACGTATGGCGGGGGGCACACAGATACGCAGTATTTT
CASSLTYGGGHTDTQYF
>TRBV30|TRBD1|TRBJ1-5|-
TGTGCCTGGAGTACAGGGGGCCGCGGTCAGCCCCAGCATTTT
CAWSTGGRGQPQHF